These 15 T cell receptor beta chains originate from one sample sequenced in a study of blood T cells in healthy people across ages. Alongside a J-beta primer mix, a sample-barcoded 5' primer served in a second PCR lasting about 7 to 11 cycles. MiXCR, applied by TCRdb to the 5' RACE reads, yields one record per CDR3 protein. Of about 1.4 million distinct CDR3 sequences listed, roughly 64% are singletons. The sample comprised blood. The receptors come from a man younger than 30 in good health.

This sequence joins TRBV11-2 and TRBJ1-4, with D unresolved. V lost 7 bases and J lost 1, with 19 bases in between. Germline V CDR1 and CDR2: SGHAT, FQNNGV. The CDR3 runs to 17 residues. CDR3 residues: CASTYFEGGRTNEKLFF. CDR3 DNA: TGTGCCAGCACCTATTTTGAGGGAGGGCGAACTAATGAAAAACTGTTTTTT.

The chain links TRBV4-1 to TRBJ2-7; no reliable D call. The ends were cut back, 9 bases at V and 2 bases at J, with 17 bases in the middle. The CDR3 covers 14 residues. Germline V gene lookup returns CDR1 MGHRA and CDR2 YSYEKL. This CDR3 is CARSQLPGAYEQYF. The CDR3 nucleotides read TGCGCCAGAAGTCAACTCCCTGGGGCCTACGAGCAGTACTTC.

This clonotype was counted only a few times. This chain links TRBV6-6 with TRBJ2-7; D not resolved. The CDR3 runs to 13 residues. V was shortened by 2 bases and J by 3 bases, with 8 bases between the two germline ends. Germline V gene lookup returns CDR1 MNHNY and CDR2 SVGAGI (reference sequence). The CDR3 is CASSYRSNYEQYF. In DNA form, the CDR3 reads TGTGCCAGCAGTTACAGGTCAAACTACGAGCAGTACTTC.

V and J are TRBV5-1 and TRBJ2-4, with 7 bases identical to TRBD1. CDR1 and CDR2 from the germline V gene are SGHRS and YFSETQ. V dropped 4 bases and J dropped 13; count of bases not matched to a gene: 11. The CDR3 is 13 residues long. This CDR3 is CASSREGAPEQYF. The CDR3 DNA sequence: TGCGCCAGCAGCCGCGAGGGGGCCCCTGAGCAGTACTTC.

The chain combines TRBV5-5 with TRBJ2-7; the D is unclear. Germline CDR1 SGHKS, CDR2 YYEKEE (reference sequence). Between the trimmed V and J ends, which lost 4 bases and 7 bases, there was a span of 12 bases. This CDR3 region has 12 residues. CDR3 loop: CASSVGSVEQYF. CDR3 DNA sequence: TGTGCCAGCAGCGTTGGGTCCGTAGAGCAGTACTTC. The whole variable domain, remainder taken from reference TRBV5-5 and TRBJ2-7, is DAGVTQSPTHLIKTRGQQVTLRCSPISGHKSVSWYQQVLGQGPQFIFQYYEKEERGRGNFPDRFSARQFPNYSSELNVNALLLGDSALYLCASSVGSVEQYFGPGTRLTVT.

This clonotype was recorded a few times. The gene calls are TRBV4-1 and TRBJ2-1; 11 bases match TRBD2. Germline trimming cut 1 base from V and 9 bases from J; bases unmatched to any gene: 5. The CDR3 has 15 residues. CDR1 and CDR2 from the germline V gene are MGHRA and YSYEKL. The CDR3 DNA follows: TGCGCCAGCAGCCAAGTACTAGCGGGAGAGGGTGAGCAGTTCTTC. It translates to CASSQVLAGEGEQFF.

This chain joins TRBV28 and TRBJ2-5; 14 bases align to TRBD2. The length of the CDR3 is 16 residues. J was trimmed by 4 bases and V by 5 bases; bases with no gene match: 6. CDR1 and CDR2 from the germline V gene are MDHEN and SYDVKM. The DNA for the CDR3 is TGTGCCAGCAGTCCTCGACTAGCGGGGGGGCCAGAGACCCAGTACTTC. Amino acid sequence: CASSPRLAGGPETQYF. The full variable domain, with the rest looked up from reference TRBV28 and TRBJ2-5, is DVKVTQSSRYLVKRTGEKVFLECVQDMDHENMFWYRQDPGLGLRLIYFSYDVKMKEKGDIPEGYSVSREKKERFSLILESASTNQTSMYLCASSPRLAGGPETQYFGPGTRLLVL.

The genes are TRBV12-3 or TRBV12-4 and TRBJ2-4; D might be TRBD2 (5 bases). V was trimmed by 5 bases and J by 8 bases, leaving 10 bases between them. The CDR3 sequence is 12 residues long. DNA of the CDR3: TGTGCCAGCAGTCCCGAGGGTCACATTCAGTACTTC. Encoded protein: CASSPEGHIQYF.

CDR3 coding DNA: TGTGCCAGCGGGCGCAGACAAGAGACCCAGTACTTC. Translated: CASGRRQETQYF. This chain connects TRBV3-1 to TRBJ2-5; D call uncertain. Germline-derived CDR1 and CDR2 are LGHDT and YNNKEL (reference sequence). V was trimmed by 8 bases and J by 2 bases, leaving 9 bases between them. The CDR3 contains 12 residues.

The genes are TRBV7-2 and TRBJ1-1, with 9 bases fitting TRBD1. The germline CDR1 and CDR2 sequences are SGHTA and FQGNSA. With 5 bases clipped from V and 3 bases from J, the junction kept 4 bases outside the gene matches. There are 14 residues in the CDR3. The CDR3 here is CASSPQGAYTEAFF. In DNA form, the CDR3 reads TGTGCCAGCAGCCCACAGGGGGCGTACACTGAAGCTTTCTTT.

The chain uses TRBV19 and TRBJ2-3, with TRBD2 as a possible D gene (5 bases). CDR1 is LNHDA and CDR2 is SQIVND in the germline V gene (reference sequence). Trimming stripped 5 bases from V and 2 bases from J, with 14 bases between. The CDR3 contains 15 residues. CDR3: CASSRADGDTDTQYF. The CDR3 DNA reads TGTGCCAGTAGTCGAGCGGACGGTGACACAGATACGCAGTATTTT.

In nucleotides, the CDR3 is TGTGCCAGCAGCCAAGCCCCCGGGGGCGAGCAGTACTTC. Translating it yields CASSQAPGGEQYF. J is TRBJ2-7 and V is TRBV4-2, with D possibly being TRBD2 (6 bases). The CDR3 spans 13 residues. Germline V gene data show CDR1 as LGHNA and CDR2 as YNFKEQ. V shed 1 base and J shed 6 bases, with 10 bases lying between them.

CDR3: CASSFVTGEADTQYF. CDR3 DNA: TGTGCCAGCAGCTTCGTGACAGGGGAAGCAGATACGCAGTATTTT. The chain employs TRBV7-9 and TRBJ2-3; 8 bases fit TRBD1. The V gene end was trimmed by 3 bases and the J gene end by 4 bases; junction bases not matched to a gene: 6. This CDR3 spans 15 amino acids. Germline CDR1 and CDR2: SEHNR and FQNEAQ (reference sequence).

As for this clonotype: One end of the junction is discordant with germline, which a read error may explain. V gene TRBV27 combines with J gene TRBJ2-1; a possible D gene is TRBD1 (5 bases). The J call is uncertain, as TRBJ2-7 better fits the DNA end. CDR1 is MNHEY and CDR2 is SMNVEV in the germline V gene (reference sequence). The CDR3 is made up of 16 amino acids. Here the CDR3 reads CASSFAGHRSYNEQYF. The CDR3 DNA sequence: TGTGCCAGTAGTTTCGCAGGGCACCGCTCCTACAATGAGCAGTACTTC.

The CDR3 sequence: CSVASDEQYF. The CDR3 DNA reads as TGCAGCGTTGCTAGCGACGAGCAGTACTTC. This rearrangement joins TRBV29-1 to TRBJ2-7; D is possibly TRBD2 (6 bases). This CDR3 is built from 10 residues. The germline V gene has CDR1 SQVTM and CDR2 ANQGSEA. V was trimmed by 4 bases and J by 5 bases, leaving 6 bases between them.